One sample yielded the 24 T cell receptor beta chains listed below, sequenced in a study of shared clonotypes between healthy human individuals. Terminally differentiated effector memory CD45RA+ cells were excluded from the naive CD8 cells, which were CD45RO-negative and positively selected for CCR7. Produced via immunoSEQ multiplex PCR; TCRdb's table is partial and in-frame only. The sample lists around 2.1 million clones, about 93% seen once, with more than 1.5% in the top ten. What was sequenced was naive CD8+ T cells from PBMCs. The receptor set was obtained from a man aged 18 to 35 in good health. Some clones in this sample may be carry-over from other donors' samples.

Concerning this clone: The same CDR3 is also encoded by other DNA sequences in this sample. The chain links TRBV9 to TRBJ2-5, with D possibly TRBD2 on 6 matching bases. Germline V gene lookup returns CDR1 SGDLS and CDR2 YYNGEE. The CDR3 runs to 14 residues. Trimming left V 0 bases short and J 3 bases short, with 9 bases between. Here the CDR3 reads CASSVAGVEETQYF. DNA for the CDR3: TGTGCCAGCAGCGTAGCGGGAGTGGAAGAGACCCAGTACTTC.

V and J are TRBV10-3 and TRBJ1-2; D is unresolved. The CDR3 is made up of 15 amino acids. V lost 0 bases, J lost 8 bases, and 16 bases lay in between. Germline CDR1 reads ENHRY; CDR2 reads SYGVKD. CDR3 sequence reads: CAISESSAALQGYTF. The CDR3 DNA reads as TGTGCCATCAGTGAGTCTTCGGCGGCCCTCCAAGGCTACACCTTC.

This clone was picked up one time. The genes are TRBV4-3 and TRBJ2-2; D not resolved. Trimming took 2 bases from V and 4 from J, leaving 5 bases between them. This CDR3 is built from 13 residues. Germline CDR1 is LGHNA and CDR2 is YSLEER. The CDR3 region is CASSQWVTGELFF. Here the CDR3 DNA reads TGCGCCAGCAGCCAATGGGTCACCGGGGAGCTGTTTTTT.

The chain joins TRBV7-4 to TRBJ2-3, with TRBD2 matching over 13 bases. CDR1 is SGHVT and CDR2 is SQSDAQ in the germline V gene. The ends lost 5 bases at V and 3 bases at J; junction bases unmatched: 5. The CDR3 runs 16 residues. In DNA form, the CDR3 reads TGTGCCAGCAGCCCTACTAGCGGGAGGGCAACAGATACGCAGTATTTT. It encodes CASSPTSGRATDTQYF.

The V gene is TRBV4-1, the J gene TRBJ2-1; 10 bases agree with TRBD2. V dropped 0 bases and J dropped 2; count of bases not matched to a gene: 10. This CDR3 comprises 19 residues. Germline V gene sequence: CDR1 MGHRA, CDR2 YSYEKL. In nucleotides, the CDR3 is TGCGCCAGCAGCCAAGATCCCCGGTGGCTAGCGGGAGCCTACAATGAGCAGTTCTTC. Its translation: CASSQDPRWLAGAYNEQFF.

V usage is TRBV7-2 and J usage is TRBJ2-7; D perhaps matches TRBD1 (7 bases). CDR1 and CDR2 from the germline V gene are SGHTA and FQGNSA. This CDR3 comprises 14 residues. V lost 1 base and J 7 bases, leaving 14 bases between the germline ends. CDR3 sequence reads: CASSLGTGGSEQYF. The CDR3 nucleotides are TGTGCCAGCAGCTTAGGGACAGGAGGGAGTGAGCAGTACTTC.

The chain combines TRBV5-4 with TRBJ2-1, with D possibly matching TRBD2 (6 bases). CDR1 is SGHNT, CDR2 YYREEE, per germline (reference sequence). The CDR3 is 12 residues long. Trimming stripped 7 bases from V and 7 bases from J, with 12 bases between. In DNA form, the CDR3 reads TGTGCCAGCTCCTATCGGGGGAATGAGCAGTTCTTC. This encodes CASSYRGNEQFF.

On this clone itself: Other DNA sequences within the sample encode an identical CDR3. This chain joins TRBV7-8 and TRBJ1-1; no reliable D call. CDR1 is SGHVS and CDR2 is FQNEAQ in the germline V gene. This CDR3 region has 12 residues. V lost 1 base, J lost 7 bases, and 7 bases lay in between. The CDR3 loop reads CASSLGADEAFF. As DNA, the CDR3 is TGTGCCAGCAGCTTAGGGGCAGATGAAGCTTTCTTT. The full variable domain, rest sourced from reference TRBV7-8 and TRBJ1-1, is GAGVSQSPRYKVAKRGQDVALRCDPISGHVSLFWYQQALGQGPEFLTYFQNEAQLDKSGLPSDRFFAERPEGSVSTLKIQRTQQEDSAVYLCASSLGADEAFFGQGTRLTVV.

J is TRBJ2-4 and V is TRBV7-9; no definite D call. With 4 bases removed from V and 4 bases from J, the gap between germline ends came to 17 bases. The CDR3 has 16 amino acids. Germline-derived CDR1 and CDR2 are SEHNR and FQNEAQ (reference sequence). The CDR3 loop reads CASSSPDGYEKNIQYF. In nucleotides, the CDR3 is TGTGCCAGCAGCTCGCCAGACGGCTATGAGAAAAACATTCAGTACTTC.

The chain joins TRBV7-9 to TRBJ2-2; 9 nucleotides agree with TRBD1. Germline V gives CDR1 SEHNR, CDR2 FQNEAQ (reference sequence). The CDR3 has 16 residues. With 4 bases clipped from V and 5 bases from J, the junction kept 8 bases outside the gene matches. The CDR3, as DNA: TGTGCCAGCAGCTCAAGGACAGGGGCGGGAACCGGGGAGCTGTTTTTT. Encoded protein: CASSSRTGAGTGELFF.

V and J are TRBV15 and TRBJ2-2; TRBD2 might be the D (6 bases). Germline V gives CDR1 LNHNV, CDR2 YYDKDF (reference sequence). The CDR3 has 15 residues. With 6 bases removed from V and 3 bases from J, the gap between germline ends came to 14 bases. CDR3 sequence (DNA): TGTGCCACCAGGGAACTAGCAGTCGACACCGGGGAGCTGTTTTTT. It specifies CATRELAVDTGELFF.

The chain has TRBV7-6 and TRBJ2-2; possible D gene TRBD1, 6 bases. The CDR3 covers 14 residues. Germline CDR1 is SGHVS and CDR2 is FNYEAQ. Trimming took off 5 bases at V and 7 bases at J, with 14 bases between the two ends. CDR3 region: CASSPTIGGGELFF. Written as DNA, the CDR3 is TGTGCCAGCAGCCCTACAATAGGGGGCGGGGAGCTGTTTTTT. The entire variable domain, with the rest obtained from reference TRBV7-6 and TRBJ2-2, is as follows: GAGVSQSPRYKVTKRGQDVALRCDPISGHVSLYWYRQALGQGPEFLTYFNYEAQQDKSGLPNDRFSAERPEGSISTLTIQRTEQRDSAMYRCASSPTIGGGELFFGEGSRLTVL.

This rearrangement joins TRBV7-3 to TRBJ2-1; 10 bases fit TRBD2. The CDR3 extends over 15 amino acids. Germline loops: CDR1 SGHTA, CDR2 FQGTGA. The V and J ends lost 5 bases and 7 bases, in that order; junction bases with no gene match: 8. The CDR3 region is CASSPLVSGGNEQFF. The CDR3 DNA follows: TGTGCCAGCAGCCCCCTCGTTAGCGGGGGGAATGAGCAGTTCTTC. The complete variable domain, with remaining parts taken from reference TRBV7-3 and TRBJ2-1, reads GAGVSQTPSNKVTEKGKYVELRCDPISGHTALYWYRQSLGQGPEFLIYFQGTGAADDSGLPNDRFFAVRPEGSVSTLKIQRTERGDSAVYLCASSPLVSGGNEQFFGPGTRLTVL.

The V and J genes are TRBV7-6 and TRBJ2-1; no clear D gene. Trimming removed 5 bases from V and 0 bases from J, with 17 bases in between. The CDR3 spans 17 residues. Germline assignment: CDR1 SGHVS and CDR2 FNYEAQ. DNA of the CDR3: TGTGCCAGCAGCCCTAAGCGTGGTGGGGTCTCCTACAATGAGCAGTTCTTC. Protein sequence: CASSPKRGGVSYNEQFF. Full variable domain (missing parts from reference TRBV7-6 and TRBJ2-1): GAGVSQSPRYKVTKRGQDVALRCDPISGHVSLYWYRQALGQGPEFLTYFNYEAQQDKSGLPNDRFSAERPEGSISTLTIQRTEQRDSAMYRCASSPKRGGVSYNEQFFGPGTRLTVL.

The chain is built from TRBV9 and TRBJ2-7; 7 nucleotides line up with TRBD1. This CDR3 region has 15 residues. V gave up 3 bases and J gave up 7 bases; unmatched junction bases: 13. The germline V gene encodes CDR1 SGDLS and CDR2 YYNGEE. Here the CDR3 reads CASSGRDSDPREQYF. The CDR3 DNA reads as TGTGCCAGCAGCGGCCGGGACAGCGATCCTCGGGAGCAGTACTTC.

The V and J genes are TRBV6-1 and TRBJ2-1; D possibly corresponds to TRBD2 (6 bases). The germline gives CDR1 MNHNS, CDR2 SASEGT. V was shortened by 6 bases and J by 10 bases, with 10 bases between the two germline ends. This CDR3 has 11 amino acids. The CDR3 nucleotides are TGTGCCAGCAGCCCGGCGGGGGAGCAGTTCTTC. Residues: CASSPAGEQFF.

The chain joins TRBV19 to TRBJ2-5; D not resolved. V was shortened by 0 bases and J by 5 bases, with 10 bases between the two germline ends. The CDR3 extends over 14 amino acids. CDR1 is LNHDA and CDR2 is SQIVND in the germline V gene (reference sequence). The CDR3 sequence: CASSIDSQRETQYF. The CDR3 DNA reads as TGTGCCAGTAGTATAGATTCCCAAAGGGAGACCCAGTACTTC.

With regard to this clone: Other DNA sequences in this specimen translate into the identical CDR3. The chain uses TRBV7-3 and TRBJ2-1; D ambiguous. Germline V gene sequence: CDR1 SGHTA, CDR2 FQGTGA. The CDR3 loop spans 15 amino acids. V lost 3 bases to trimming and J lost 0 bases, with 9 bases between them. The CDR3 DNA follows: TGTGCCAGCAGCTTTAGTGGTAGCTCCTACAATGAGCAGTTCTTC. Encoded protein: CASSFSGSSYNEQFF.

V is TRBV11-3 and J is TRBJ2-2; 7 bases map to TRBD2. The CDR3 has 15 amino acids. Germline CDR1 reads SGHNT; CDR2 reads YENEEA. V lost 5 bases and J lost 1; bases outside the gene matches: 4. The CDR3: CASSRQRENTGELFF. The CDR3 bases are TGTGCCAGCAGCCGTCAGCGGGAGAACACCGGGGAGCTGTTTTTT. Together with reference TRBV11-3 and TRBJ2-2, the CDR3 gives the full variable domain: EAGVVQSPRYKIIEKKQPVAFWCNPISGHNTLYWYLQNLGQGPELLIRYENEEAVDDSQLPKDRFSAERLKGVDSTLKIQPAELGDSAVYLCASSRQRENTGELFFGEGSRLTVL.

The chain joins TRBV6-1 to TRBJ2-7, with 13 bases lining up with TRBD2. CDR1 and CDR2 (germline): MNHNS, SASEGT. V was pared by 6 bases and J by 4 bases, with 3 bases of the junction left unmatched. CDR3 length: 14 amino acids. The CDR3 nucleotides are TGTGCCAGCAGACTAGCGGGAGGGAAGTACGAGCAGTACTTC. It yields the protein CASRLAGGKYEQYF.

This rearrangement joins TRBV28 to TRBJ2-7; a weak D match, TRBD2 (5 bases). The CDR3 consists of 14 residues. Germline V lookup: CDR1 MDHEN, CDR2 SYDVKM. V dropped 2 bases and J dropped 5 bases, with 13 bases sitting between them. In DNA, the CDR3 is TGTGCCAGCAGTTTAGGTGGGTGGCGGGACGAGCAGTACTTC. It codes for CASSLGGWRDEQYF.

This rearrangement joins TRBV7-9 to TRBJ2-4; D gene uncertain. Germline values: CDR1 SEHNR, CDR2 FQNEAQ (reference sequence). V lost 5 bases to trimming and J lost 0 bases, with 11 bases between them. The CDR3 covers 15 residues. CDR3 nucleotides: TGTGCCAGCAGCCCCCAGGTGATAGCCAAAAACATTCAGTACTTC. Residues: CASSPQVIAKNIQYF.

The sample holds a few counts of this clone. Other DNA sequences in the same sample also yield this CDR3. The rearrangement uses TRBV29-1 and TRBJ1-5, with 8 bases identical to TRBD1. CDR1 and CDR2 (germline): SQVTM, ANQGSEA. V dropped 5 bases and J dropped 0; count of bases not matched to a gene: 3. CDR3 length: 14 residues. The CDR3 DNA reads as TGCAGCGTTCGGACAGGGTATAGCAATCAGCCCCAGCATTTT. The encoded protein is CSVRTGYSNQPQHF.

The V and J genes are TRBV27 and TRBJ2-1; no firm D call. V was trimmed by 7 bases and J by 8 bases, leaving 18 bases between them. Germline-derived CDR1 and CDR2 are MNHEY and SMNVEV (reference sequence). The CDR3 has 14 residues. The chain's CDR3 is CASTSRGRADEQFF. The DNA for the CDR3 is TGTGCCAGCACCTCGCGAGGTCGGGCGGATGAGCAGTTCTTC.